This T cell receptor beta chain was obtained from a study of shared clonotypes between healthy human individuals. The length of the CDR3 is 14 residues. V was cut by 2 bases and J by 0 bases, with 7 bases left in between. CDR1 is MNHEY, CDR2 SMNVEV, per germline (reference sequence). CD45RO-negative cells were positively selected for CCR7, leaving out terminally differentiated effector memory CD45RA+ cells. Evenly divided among several immunoSEQ plates was the genomic DNA of each subset. Sequenced by immunoSEQ multiplex PCR; TCRdb stores in-frame clones only, minus some. The sample lists about 2,200,000 clones; 90% to 95% were seen once. As concerns this clone: Different DNA sequences within this sample yield the same CDR3.

Sequencing was performed on naive CD8+ T cells from PBMCs. This chain uses TRBV27 with TRBJ1-1; D remains unclear. This TCR was sampled from a young man in good health. Some clones in this sample may be carry-over from other donors' samples. The CDR3 sequence is CASSLGGMNTEAFF. CDR3 DNA sequence: TGTGCCAGCAGTTTAGGTGGTATGAACACTGAAGCTTTCTTT.